This T cell receptor (beta chain) was sequenced for a study of shared clonotypes between healthy human individuals. This clone was detected once. Healthy and HIV-negative, the adult donors had no recent acute infections or vaccinations. About 100 million PBMCs were counted before genomic DNA extraction. Clones were sequenced by immunoSEQ multiplex PCR, and TCRdb holds only the in-frame ones, with some missing. Of about half a million clones in the sample, roughly 85% were seen once. Sequenced: PBMCs. This TCR was sampled from a woman in her forties in good health. Some clones in this sample may be carry-over from other donors' samples.

CDR3 DNA: TGCGCCAGCACTAAGACAGGGGGCGAAGAGCAGTTCTTC. Its translation: CASTKTGGEEQFF. The V call is TRBV10-2, the J call TRBJ2-1, with TRBD1 identical over 10 bases. CDR3 size: 13 residues. Germline V gene lookup returns CDR1 WSHSY and CDR2 SAAADI. The V gene end was trimmed by 7 bases and the J gene end by 10 bases; junction bases not matched to a gene: 7.